The present T cell receptor beta chain was sequenced within a study of blood T cell repertoires in COVID-19. About the research overall: COVID-19 samples, acute and convalescent, were from the United States, Italy and Spain. In each case, the material was cDNA or gDNA derived from T cells, B-cell-depleted T cells, or PBMCs.

The protocol was immunoSEQ multiplex PCR, while the TCRdb copy is restricted to in-frame clones and leaves out a portion. Of roughly 180,000 clones in the sample, approximately 86% were seen once. In the case of this clone: The sample holds other DNA sequences that translate to the same CDR3.

The germline CDR1 and CDR2 sequences are MNHEY and SMNVEV (reference sequence). The CDR3 runs 15 residues. The V and J ends lost 2 bases and 7 bases, in that order; junction bases with no gene match: 8. The genes are TRBV27 and TRBJ2-1; TRBD1 aligns across 7 bases. Sequencing was carried out using peripheral blood. The receptor was isolated from a man of 80 years or more with COVID-19, enrolled during active disease. The CDR3 coding sequence is TGTGCCAGCAGTTTACCCCGACAGGGTGGGAATGAGCAGTTCTTC. Residues: CASSLPRQGGNEQFF.